This TCR beta chain derives from a study of T cells after yellow fever vaccination. A process of 5'RACE template switching, which added a universal primer site and UMIs, was used to make TCR cDNA. TCRdb reanalysed the 5' RACE reads using MiXCR and keeps one entry per CDR3 protein. Here the sample spans a few hundred thousand distinct CDR3 sequences, roughly 19% being singletons. Study observations and caveats: At around 96% for CD4 and roughly 87% for CD8, most primary-vaccination clones showed up again after the booster. FACS-sorted repertoires could harbor abundant contaminating bulk-population clonotypes.

This clonotype was seen a handful of times. Its antigen is unidentified. The CDR3 extends over 15 amino acids. Germline loops: CDR1 SGHRS, CDR2 YFSETQ. V was pared by 1 base and J by 2 bases, with 5 bases of the junction left unmatched. The source is a man younger than 45 who received the YFV17D yellow fever vaccine. The sequencing used PBMCs, collected 15 days after the yellow fever booster vaccination. The chain recombines TRBV5-1 with TRBJ2-7; 8 positions match TRBD1. CDR3 amino acids: CASSLYSDRAYEQYF. CDR3 bases: TGCGCCAGCAGCTTGTATTCGGACAGGGCCTACGAGCAGTACTTC.